These 7 T cell receptor beta chains share one sample of origin, sequenced in a study of OX40 agonist ivuxolimab in advanced cancers. Profiling relied on immunoSEQ multiplex PCR, and the TCRdb table lists in-frame clones only, not all of them. Among around 18,000 clones listed, 75% to 85% were seen once. The sample was CD4+ or CD8+ T cells sorted from blood, taken in a trial of the OX40 agonist ivuxolimab. The source of these receptors is an adult with an advanced solid tumor such as melanoma, head and neck, liver or kidney cancer.

This clone is categorized as large. V is TRBV19 and J is TRBJ2-1, with D hard to call. Germline loops: CDR1 LNHDA, CDR2 SQIVND (reference sequence). V dropped 7 bases and J dropped 6 bases, with 16 bases sitting between them. The CDR3 is made up of 14 amino acids. CDR3 sequence reads: CASTRSGSANEQFF. The CDR3 coding sequence is TGTGCCAGTACCAGGTCAGGCAGCGCCAATGAGCAGTTCTTC.

V and J are TRBV14 and TRBJ2-7; no definite D call. The CDR3 has 15 residues. Germline loops: CDR1 SGHDN, CDR2 FVKESK. Trimming took off 0 bases at V and 4 bases at J, with 13 bases between the two ends. In DNA, the CDR3 is TGTGCCAGCAGCCAAGATCTTGTGGGAAGGTACGAGCAGTACTTC. Amino acid sequence: CASSQDLVGRYEQYF.

The CDR3 DNA is TGTGCCAGCAGCCTGACCTATACCGGGGAGCTGTTTTTT. It encodes CASSLTYTGELFF. The chain employs TRBV7-2 and TRBJ2-2; D not certain. The CDR3 sequence is 13 residues long. Trimming left V 5 bases short and J 5 bases short, with 9 bases between. Germline V gene lookup returns CDR1 SGHTA and CDR2 FQGNSA.

The chain recombines TRBV13 with TRBJ1-3; D not certain. The ends were cut back, 5 bases at V and 2 bases at J, with 13 bases in the middle. CDR3 length: 15 amino acids. Per germline, CDR1 PRHDT and CDR2 FYEKMQ (reference sequence). The CDR3 nucleotides read TGTGCCAGCAGCAGCTTGGAGAAGACTGGAAACACCATATATTTT. It is translated as CASSSLEKTGNTIYF. Full variable domain (outside the CDR3, taken from reference TRBV13 and TRBJ1-3): AAGVIQSPRHLIKEKRETATLKCYPIPRHDTVYWYQQGPGQDPQFLISFYEKMQSDKGSIPDRFSAQQFSDYHSELNMSSLELGDSALYFCASSSLEKTGNTIYFGEGSWLTVV.

The chain joins TRBV4-1 to TRBJ2-7, with TRBD2 identical over 7 bases. V gave up 0 bases and J gave up 3 bases; unmatched junction bases: 14. Germline V gene data show CDR1 as MGHRA and CDR2 as YSYEKL. The CDR3 covers 18 residues. The chain's CDR3 is CASSQEGRGFGGVYEQYF. The DNA for the CDR3 is TGCGCCAGCAGCCAAGAGGGCCGAGGTTTTGGGGGGGTCTACGAGCAGTACTTC.

This chain connects TRBV5-1 to TRBJ2-3; D is unresolved. The CDR3 contains 18 residues. Germline lookup yields CDR1 SGHRS and CDR2 YFSETQ. The V and J ends lost 0 bases and 4 bases respectively, with 21 bases between them. The CDR3 nucleotides read TGCGCCAGCAGCTTGGATCCGAACCCGGGCCTAAGGTCAGATACGCAGTATTTT. Translated: CASSLDPNPGLRSDTQYF.

This chain joins TRBV7-1 and TRBJ1-2; 8 bases fit TRBD1. TRBV7-1 belongs to the ORF category, with a function that is uncertain. CDR3 length: 13 amino acids. The V segment lost 5 bases and the J segment 5 bases; nucleotides outside the gene matches: 4. The CDR3 DNA reads TGTGCCAGCAGCCGGACAGGGAGGTATGGCTACACCTTC. Amino acids: CASSRTGRYGYTF.